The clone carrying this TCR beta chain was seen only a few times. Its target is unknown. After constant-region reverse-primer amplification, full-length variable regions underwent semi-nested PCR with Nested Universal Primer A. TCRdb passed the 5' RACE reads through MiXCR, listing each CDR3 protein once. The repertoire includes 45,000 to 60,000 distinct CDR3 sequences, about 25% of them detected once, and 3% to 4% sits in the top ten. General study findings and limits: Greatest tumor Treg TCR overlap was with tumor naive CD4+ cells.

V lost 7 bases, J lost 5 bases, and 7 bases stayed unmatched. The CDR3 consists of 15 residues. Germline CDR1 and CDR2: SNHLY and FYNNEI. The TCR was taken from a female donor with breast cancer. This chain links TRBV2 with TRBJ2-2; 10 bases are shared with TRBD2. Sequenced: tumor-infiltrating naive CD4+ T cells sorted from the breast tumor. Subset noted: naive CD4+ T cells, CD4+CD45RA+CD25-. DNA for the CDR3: TGTGCCAGCAAGGGATCACTAGCGGGAACCGGGGAGCTGTTTTTT. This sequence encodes CASKGSLAGTGELFF.